This T cell receptor (beta chain) stems from a study of response to subunit inactivated influenza vaccine (dated by TCRdb to the late 2010s). In the study overall: To follow how T cells responded to a trivalent subunit inactivated influenza vaccine, the researchers relied on deep quantitative profiling of the T cell receptor repertoire.

Overall results and qualifications from the work: It was suggested by the authors that each seasonal influenza vaccination may recruit only a limited number of new T cells.

A word on this clonotype: Its antigen is not yet known. No much larger clonotype is one base removed from it; base qualities were not supplied.

Library preparation was by RT-PCR. Sequencer: Illumina HiSeq 2500. TCRdb reran the public reads through fastp at Q25 and MiXCR, keeping productive beta chains. Rows matching on CDR3 protein sequence are summarized as one entry with the most common DNA and genes. The sample records 150,000 or so distinct CDR3 sequences, about 10% of which are singletons. The ten largest clonotypes hold under 40% of the sample. The germline V and J ends show losses of 0 bases and 5 bases respectively, and no gene match explains 4 bases of the junction. There are 14 amino acids in the CDR3, from cysteine to phenylalanine inclusive. Of all the DNA, just the CDR3 is kept, 42 bases in frame from base 1. Via the germline V gene, CDR1 is SGDLS and CDR2 YYNGEE.

Sequenced material: CD8+ T cells sorted from PBMCs, taken less than 30 months after vaccination. The TCR was taken from a man aged 50 to 75 who received an inactivated influenza vaccine. Donor details come from another sample of the same person, matched by shared clones. The chain uses TRBV9 and TRBJ2-7; 8 of the junction bases match TRBD2. CDR3 loop: CASSVGTSLHEQYF. The base sequence is TGTGCCAGCAGCGTAGGGACTAGCCTCCACGAGCAGTACTTC. The entire variable domain, with the stretches around the CDR3 drawn from the reference TRBV9 and TRBJ2-7 proteins, is DSGVTQTPKHLITATGQRVTLRCSPRSGDLSVYWYQQSLDQGLQFLIQYYNGEERAKGNILERFSAQQFPDLHSELNLSSLELGDSALYFCASSVGTSLHEQYFGPGTRLTVT.